This T cell receptor (beta chain) appears in the sequencing data of a study of control samples from healthy donors and cancer patients. Germline V gene data show CDR1 as SGHVS and CDR2 as FQNEAQ. J lost 2 bases, V lost 3 bases, and 6 bases had no gene match. The CDR3 loop spans 18 amino acids. The repertoire was sequenced with immunoSEQ multiplex PCR; TCRdb's copy has only in-frame clones and lacks some. The table lists about 85,000 clones, roughly nine tenths of them singletons. The sequencing input was blood. The V and J genes are TRBV7-8 and TRBJ2-1; 14 bases agree with TRBD2. This sequence was found in a woman in her fifties or sixties in good health. In nucleotides, the CDR3 is TGTGCCAGCAGCTTGGCAAAGGGACTAGCGGGAGCCTACAATGAGCAGTTCTTC. Translation gives CASSLAKGLAGAYNEQFF.